Sequencing of this T cell receptor beta chain was carried out in a study of blood T cell repertoires in COVID-19. Across the study: Collection of acute and convalescent COVID-19 samples took place in the United States, Italy and Spain. Sample material is recorded as cDNA or gDNA derived from T cells, B-cell-depleted T cells, or PBMCs.

V shed 3 bases and J shed 4 bases, with 4 bases lying between them. The CDR3 contains 11 residues. As originally analysed: Amplification of reference gene primers provided the estimated nucleated cell counts. Clones were read by immunoSEQ multiplex PCR, and TCRdb kept only the in-frame ones, dropping some. V, J and clone size reflect that table, while D and trimming were determined from the DNA. The sample carries 200,000 to 250,000 clones, approximately 82% recorded once. The clonotype originates from a man aged 25-40 years who had recovered from COVID-19. The J gene is TRBJ2-7, the V gene TRBV12-3 or TRBV12-4; D is unresolved. Sequenced sample: peripheral blood. The chain's CDR3 is CASSFAYEQYF. CDR3 nucleotides: TGTGCCAGCAGTTTTGCGTACGAGCAGTACTTC.